Presented here are 4 T cell receptor beta chains from one specimen sequenced in a study of CXCR3-negative and CXCR3-positive naive CD8 T cells. 5' RACE with UMI labels generated the TRB cDNA libraries. TCRdb re-called the 5' RACE reads and shows each CDR3 protein once, DNA omitted. The sample totals 100,000 to 150,000 distinct CDR3 sequences. No antigens are known for them. Overall study results and limits: Compared with CXCR3-negative naive cells, CXCR3-positive naive cells showed more hydrophobic TRB CDR3s.

The sample consisted of naive CXCR3+ CD8+ T cells from blood. Subset here: CD45RO-CCR7+CD27+CD95- naive CD8+ T cells expressing CXCR3 (TNR3+). The source is a human donor in good health. Some clones in this sample may be carry-over from other donors' samples.

The V gene is TRBV21-1, the J gene TRBJ2-7; TCRdb returns TRBD1, unconfirmable since there is no DNA. TRBV21-1 has pseudogene status. The CDR3 totals 14 residues. This CDR3 reads CASRGEGEPYEQYF.

The rearrangement joins TRBV7-9 to TRBJ2-5; TCRdb returns TRBD1, unconfirmable since there is no DNA. The germline V gene has CDR1 SEHNR and CDR2 FQNEAQ (reference sequence). The CDR3 has 13 residues. CDR3 amino acids: CASSLPSGETQYF.

V and J are TRBV19 and TRBJ2-2; the D call from TCRdb, TRBD1, cannot be confirmed without DNA. This CDR3 spans 13 amino acids. CDR1 LNHDA and CDR2 SQIVND come from the germline V gene (reference sequence). The CDR3 loop is CASRVSGSGELFF.

The rearrangement links TRBV6-6 to TRBJ2-6; as DNA is missing, the TRBD1 call by TCRdb cannot be tested. This CDR3 is 19 amino acids long. Germline CDR1 MNHNY, CDR2 SVGAGI (reference sequence). This chain's CDR3 is CASSYSRDGKMEGANVLTF.